A selection of T cell receptor beta chains follows, all from one sample in a study of T cells in Graves' hyperthyroidism and ophthalmopathy. TCRdb used MiXCR to reprocess the multiplex PCR reads, holding one entry per CDR3 protein. The sample includes 250,000 to 350,000 distinct CDR3 sequences, about 15% of them seen just once. Input material: blood. The receptors shown here come from a man aged 25-40 years with Graves' hyperthyroidism. CDR3s include the opening cysteine and the closing phenylalanine or tryptophan. The order of the fields is V gene, clone size, D gene, J gene, CDR3 protein, CDR3 DNA. D genes are given only for firm matches. Some rows have no size entry. The others give once, few or many, or a class for an expanded clone.

V: TRBV4-2; size: few; D: TRBD2; J: TRBJ2-7; CDR3: CASSQAGGRRPYEQYF; DNA: TGTGCCAGCAGCCAAGCGGGGGGTCGAAGACCCTACGAGCAGTACTTC
V: TRBV11-3; size: few; D: -; J: TRBJ2-1; CDR3: CASSSETSSYNEQFF; DNA: TGTGCCAGCAGCTCGGAAACGAGCTCCTACAATGAGCAGTTCTTC
V: TRBV3-1; size: few; D: TRBD2; J: TRBJ2-7; CDR3: CASSSLAGVSYEQYF; DNA: TGTGCCAGCAGTTCCCTAGCGGGGGTATCCTACGAGCAGTACTTC
V: TRBV2; size: many; D: TRBD2; J: TRBJ2-1; CDR3: CATLASGLSSYNEQFF; DNA: TGTGCCACCCTGGCTAGCGGGTTAAGCTCCTACAATGAGCAGTTCTTC
V: TRBV28; size: many; D: -; J: TRBJ2-6; CDR3: CASSLSPGSGANVLTF; DNA: TGTGCCAGCAGTTTATCTCCAGGCTCTGGGGCCAACGTCCTGACTTTC
V: TRBV27; size: many; D: -; J: TRBJ2-1; CDR3: CASRRGDEQFF; DNA: TGTGCCAGCCGCCGTGGGGATGAGCAGTTCTTC
V: TRBV3-1; size: -; D: -; J: TRBJ1-1; CDR3: CASSQEEASEAFF; DNA: TGTGCCAGCAGCCAAGAGGAGGCATCTGAAGCTTTCTTT
V: TRBV6-2/TRBV6-3; size: few; D: TRBD1; J: TRBJ2-4; CDR3: CASSFGGQVNIQYF; DNA: TGTGCCAGCAGCTTCGGGGGACAGGTAAACATTCAGTACTTC
V: TRBV11-2; size: many; D: -; J: TRBJ2-1; CDR3: CASSLVVASSSYNEQFF; DNA: TGTGCCAGCAGCTTAGTTGTGGCTTCGAGCTCCTACAATGAGCAGTTCTTC
V: TRBV30; size: -; D: -; J: TRBJ2-1; CDR3: CAWSVLGRSRNEQFF; DNA: TGTGCCTGGAGTGTACTAGGGCGGTCTCGAAATGAGCAGTTCTTC
V: TRBV28; size: many; D: TRBD2; J: TRBJ2-7; CDR3: CASSFWGGSYEQYF; DNA: TGTGCCAGCAGTTTTTGGGGCGGGAGTTACGAGCAGTACTTC
V: TRBV7-9; size: -; D: TRBD2; J: TRBJ2-3; CDR3: CAKGRGETDTQYF; DNA: TGTGCCAAAGGGAGGGGAGAAACAGATACGCAGTATTTT
V: TRBV7-9; size: few; D: -; J: TRBJ2-7; CDR3: CASSFVDSPYEQYF; DNA: TGTGCCAGCAGCTTCGTTGACTCTCCCTACGAGCAGTACTTC
V: TRBV24-1; size: many; D: TRBD2; J: TRBJ2-1; CDR3: CATSDFPSGRAGEQFF; DNA: TGTGCCACCAGTGATTTTCCTAGCGGGAGGGCGGGTGAGCAGTTCTTC
V: TRBV2; size: many; D: -; J: TRBJ2-4; CDR3: CASSLGVGNAKNIQYF; DNA: TGTGCCAGCAGTCTAGGAGTTGGGAACGCCAAAAACATTCAGTACTTC
V: TRBV12-3/TRBV12-4; size: -; D: -; J: TRBJ2-1; CDR3: CASSGGPPNNEQFF; DNA: TGTGCCAGCAGTGGTGGGCCGCCGAACAATGAGCAGTTCTTC
V: TRBV6-1; size: many; D: -; J: TRBJ1-1; CDR3: CASSRTLGPEAFF; DNA: TGTGCCAGCAGTAGGACTCTAGGGCCTGAAGCTTTCTTT
V: TRBV7-8; size: -; D: -; J: TRBJ1-2; CDR3: CASSLTEANYGYTF; DNA: TGTGCCAGCAGCTTAACAGAAGCTAACTATGGCTACACCTTC
V: TRBV6-6; size: few; D: -; J: TRBJ1-2; CDR3: CASSYIGGSGYTF; DNA: TGTGCCAGCAGTTACATCGGGGGCTCTGGCTACACCTTC
V: TRBV6-5; size: -; D: -; J: TRBJ1-1; CDR3: CASSYSVRETNRFNTEAFF; DNA: TGTGCCAGCAGTTACTCGGTGAGGGAAACAAACCGCTTCAACACTGAAGCTTTCTTT
V: TRBV5-5; size: few; D: TRBD2; J: TRBJ2-1; CDR3: CASSLWTSGSNEQFF; DNA: TGTGCCAGCAGCTTATGGACTAGCGGGAGCAATGAGCAGTTCTTC
V: TRBV28; size: many; D: -; J: TRBJ1-5; CDR3: CASTFDGNQPQHF; DNA: TGTGCCAGCACCTTTGACGGGAATCAGCCCCAGCATTTT
V: TRBV5-1; size: many; D: TRBD1; J: TRBJ2-1; CDR3: CASSLEGQGYNEQFF; DNA: TGCGCCAGCAGCTTGGAGGGACAGGGCTACAATGAGCAGTTCTTC
V: TRBV5-1; size: few; D: TRBD2; J: TRBJ2-1; CDR3: CASSRSGSVNNEQFF; DNA: TGCGCCAGCAGCCGAAGCGGGAGCGTGAACAATGAGCAGTTCTTC
V: TRBV6-2/TRBV6-3; size: -; D: -; J: TRBJ1-1; CDR3: CASSYDNRNQGPNTEAFF; DNA: TGTGCCAGCAGTTACGATAACCGTAATCAGGGGCCGAACACTGAAGCTTTCTTT
V: TRBV7-3; size: many; D: -; J: TRBJ2-1; CDR3: CASSFEPGRHNEQFF; DNA: TGTGCCAGCAGCTTTGAACCGGGACGTCACAATGAGCAGTTCTTC
V: TRBV7-8; size: many; D: -; J: TRBJ2-5; CDR3: CASSLRGRMTPETQYF; DNA: TGTGCCAGCAGCTTACGGGGGAGAATGACCCCAGAGACCCAGTACTTC
V: TRBV19; size: -; D: TRBD1; J: TRBJ1-2; CDR3: CASSSTRQGLWGYTF; DNA: TGTGCCAGTAGTTCTACCCGACAGGGCCTGTGGGGCTACACCTTC
V: TRBV11-2; size: many; D: TRBD1; J: TRBJ2-3; CDR3: CASSSTGVRTDTQYF; DNA: TGTGCCAGCAGCTCAACAGGGGTACGGACAGATACGCAGTATTTT
V: TRBV11-2; size: many; D: -; J: TRBJ1-6; CDR3: CASRLAGGLNSPLHF; DNA: TGTGCCAGCAGATTGGCGGGGGGCCTTAATTCACCCCTCCACTTT
V: TRBV4-1; size: many; D: -; J: TRBJ2-7; CDR3: CASSQGVAGPYEQYF; DNA: TGCGCCAGCAGCCAAGGAGTGGCAGGTCCCTACGAGCAGTACTTC
V: TRBV7-2; size: many; D: TRBD2; J: TRBJ2-1; CDR3: CASSLIRLAGYNEQFF; DNA: TGTGCCAGCAGCTTAATCCGACTAGCGGGATACAATGAGCAGTTCTTC
V: TRBV30; size: many; D: -; J: TRBJ1-5; CDR3: CAWSVNRAPKQPQHF; DNA: TGTGCCTGGAGTGTAAACAGGGCGCCAAAGCAGCCCCAGCATTTT
V: TRBV6-1; size: few; D: -; J: TRBJ1-5; CDR3: CASSEGTEISPQHF; DNA: TGTGCCAGCAGTGAAGGGACTGAAATCAGCCCCCAGCATTTT
V: TRBV7-2; size: -; D: TRBD1; J: TRBJ2-1; CDR3: CASSQTGTGLVDEQFF; DNA: TGTGCCAGCAGCCAAACCGGGACAGGGTTGGTAGATGAGCAGTTCTTC
V: TRBV30; size: few; D: -; J: TRBJ1-6; CDR3: CALGVNSPLHF; DNA: TGTGCCTTGGGGGTTAATTCACCCCTCCACTTT
V: TRBV18; size: few; D: -; J: TRBJ2-1; CDR3: CASSPGGSSYNEQFF; DNA: TGTGCCAGCTCACCGGGCGGTAGCTCCTACAATGAGCAGTTCTTC
V: TRBV2; size: few; D: -; J: TRBJ1-3; CDR3: CASSGLSGNTIYF; DNA: TGTGCCAGCAGTGGACTCTCTGGAAACACCATATATTTT
V: TRBV29-1; size: many; D: -; J: TRBJ2-3; CDR3: CSVQTGRGLDTQYF; DNA: TGCAGCGTTCAAACCGGCCGAGGACTAGATACGCAGTATTTT
V: TRBV12-3/TRBV12-4; size: many; D: -; J: TRBJ1-5; CDR3: CASSLGGQNNQPQHF; DNA: TGTGCCAGCAGTTTAGGGGGGCAGAACAATCAGCCCCAGCATTTT
V: TRBV12-3/TRBV12-4; size: many; D: TRBD2; J: TRBJ2-1; CDR3: CASSQGTSAEQFF; DNA: TGTGCCAGCAGTCAAGGGACTAGCGCCGAGCAGTTCTTC
V: TRBV7-7; size: many; D: TRBD2; J: TRBJ2-5; CDR3: CASTALAGRQETQYF; DNA: TGTGCTAGCACCGCATTAGCGGGACGGCAAGAGACCCAGTACTTC